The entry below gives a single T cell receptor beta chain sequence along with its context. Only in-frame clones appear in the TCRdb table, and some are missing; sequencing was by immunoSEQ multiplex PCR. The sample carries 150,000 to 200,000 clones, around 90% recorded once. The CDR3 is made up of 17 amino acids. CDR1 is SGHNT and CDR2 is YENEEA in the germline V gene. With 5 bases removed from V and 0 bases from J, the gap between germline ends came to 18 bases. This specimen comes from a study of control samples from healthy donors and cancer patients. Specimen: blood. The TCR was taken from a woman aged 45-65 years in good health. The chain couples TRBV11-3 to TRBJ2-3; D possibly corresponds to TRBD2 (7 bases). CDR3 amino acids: CASSRGAGAHSTDTQYF. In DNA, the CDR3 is TGTGCCAGCAGCCGCGGGGCGGGGGCTCATAGCACAGATACGCAGTATTTT. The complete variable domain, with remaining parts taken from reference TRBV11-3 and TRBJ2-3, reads EAGVVQSPRYKIIEKKQPVAFWCNPISGHNTLYWYLQNLGQGPELLIRYENEEAVDDSQLPKDRFSAERLKGVDSTLKIQPAELGDSAVYLCASSRGAGAHSTDTQYFGPGTRLTVL.